Listed here are 11 T cell receptor beta chains from one sample, sequenced in a study of T cells after yellow fever vaccination. TCRdb re-derived calls from the 5' RACE reads in MiXCR, one entry per CDR3 protein. The sample shows 300,000 to 450,000 distinct CDR3 sequences, around 6.4% of them seen only once. Sample: PBMCs, taken 5 days after the yellow fever booster vaccination. The receptors derive from a man between 25 and 39 years old who received the YFV17D yellow fever vaccine.

This clonotype has at least ten counts. In nucleotides, the CDR3 is TGTGCCAGCAGCTTAGCGTCTTGGGGGCTAGTGGGCGAGCAGTACTTC. It yields the protein CASSLASWGLVGEQYF. This chain uses TRBV7-6 with TRBJ2-7; D possibly corresponds to TRBD1 (6 bases). The CDR3 totals 16 residues. CDR1 is SGHVS, CDR2 FNYEAQ, per germline. V lost 0 bases, J lost 6 bases, and 18 bases lay in between.

This clonotype was recorded many times. The genes are TRBV29-1 and TRBJ2-6; D uncertain. Germline V gene sequence: CDR1 SQVTM, CDR2 ANQGSEA. The ends were cut back, 6 bases at V and 0 bases at J, with 6 bases in the middle. The CDR3 extends over 13 amino acids. CDR3 DNA sequence: TGCAGCGTGGTTGGCTCTGGGGCCAACGTCCTGACTTTC. It specifies CSVVGSGANVLTF.

This chain uses TRBV5-1 with TRBJ1-3; TRBD1 might be the D (6 bases). This CDR3 comprises 17 residues. CDR1 SGHRS and CDR2 YFSETQ come from the germline V gene. V was cut by 2 bases and J by 0 bases, with 15 bases left in between. As DNA, the CDR3 is TGCGCCAGCAGCTTTAAGACGGGACACTTCTCTGGAAACACCATATATTTT. This encodes CASSFKTGHFSGNTIYF.

This clonotype was counted at least ten times. The genes are TRBV7-9 and TRBJ2-5, with a weak D call TRBD2 (8 bases). Germline V gene lookup returns CDR1 SEHNR and CDR2 FQNEAQ (reference sequence). V lost 5 bases and J lost 4, with 20 bases in between. The CDR3 has 16 amino acids. The CDR3 here is CASSPSGGRGRETQYF. CDR3 DNA: TGTGCCAGCAGCCCCTCGGGGGGGAGGGGGCGAGAGACCCAGTACTTC.

This clonotype has a count of ten or more. V gene TRBV9 combines with J gene TRBJ2-2, with 8 nucleotides matching TRBD2. The CDR3 loop spans 17 amino acids. Per germline, CDR1 SGDLS and CDR2 YYNGEE. V lost 0 bases and J lost 6; bases outside the gene matches: 10. The DNA for the CDR3 is TGTGCCAGCAGCGTAGCGGGAGGGCCGTTGATTGCCGGGGAGCTGTTTTTT. Protein sequence: CASSVAGGPLIAGELFF.

Many counts were recorded for this clonotype. The CDR3 spells CAISESLAGESSYEQYF. The DNA for the CDR3 is TGTGCCATCAGTGAGTCTCTAGCGGGAGAATCTTCCTACGAGCAGTACTTC. V usage is TRBV10-3 and J usage is TRBJ2-7; 10 bases are shared with TRBD2. J lost 1 base, V lost 0 bases, and 6 bases had no gene match. The germline V gene encodes CDR1 ENHRY and CDR2 SYGVKD. The CDR3 has 17 residues.

This clonotype appeared once. J is TRBJ2-1 and V is TRBV20-1, with 13 bases identical to TRBD2. From germline, CDR1 is DFQATT and CDR2 SNEGSKA (reference sequence). This CDR3 is 16 amino acids long. V lost 5 bases and J lost 7; bases outside the gene matches: 11. DNA for the CDR3: TGCAGTGCTGTAAATACACTAGCGGGAGGGCCAAATGAGCAGTTCTTC. It codes for CSAVNTLAGGPNEQFF.

In its sample, this clonotype was seen a few times. The genes are TRBV11-2 and TRBJ2-4; a weak D match, TRBD2 (6 bases). Germline V CDR1 and CDR2: SGHAT, FQNNGV. V gave up 0 bases and J gave up 4 bases, with 19 bases separating them. The CDR3 covers 18 residues. Here the CDR3 DNA reads TGTGCCAGCAGCTTAGAAGGCGGCGGGGCCGTTAAGAAAAACATTCAGTACTTC. Translation: CASSLEGGGAVKKNIQYF. The variable domain in full, with the rest retrieved from reference TRBV11-2 and TRBJ2-4, is EAGVAQSPRYKIIEKRQSVAFWCNPISGHATLYWYQQILGQGPKLLIQFQNNGVVDDSQLPKDRFSAERLKGVDSTLKIQPAKLEDSAVYLCASSLEGGGAVKKNIQYFGAGTRLSVL.

This clonotype was detected many times. The rearrangement joins TRBV29-1 to TRBJ2-3; 10 bases agree with TRBD1. The CDR3 is made up of 14 amino acids. Germline lookup yields CDR1 SQVTM and CDR2 ANQGSEA. Trimming at V came to 6 bases and at J to 2 bases, leaving 5 bases not matched to a gene. The CDR3 is CSVGTGANTDTQYF. The DNA of the CDR3 is TGCAGCGTGGGGACAGGGGCTAACACAGATACGCAGTATTTT.

In its sample, this clonotype was seen a few times. The rearrangement links TRBV5-4 to TRBJ2-5, with D hard to call. V lost 3 bases, J lost 3 bases, and 6 bases lay in between. Germline V lookup: CDR1 SGHNT, CDR2 YYREEE (reference sequence). CDR3 length: 12 amino acids. The CDR3 nucleotides read TGTGCCAGCAGCTGGCCTAAAGAGACCCAGTACTTC. Translated: CASSWPKETQYF.

This clonotype has a handful of counts. CDR3 region: CASSPPGWGGNTGELFF. The DNA of the CDR3 is TGTGCCAGCAGCCCACCCGGTTGGGGCGGTAACACCGGGGAGCTGTTTTTT. V usage is TRBV28 and J usage is TRBJ2-2; D may be TRBD1 (5 bases). The V and J ends lost 6 bases and 2 bases respectively, with 19 bases between them. The CDR3 covers 17 residues. CDR1 and CDR2 (germline): MDHEN, SYDVKM.